This is a list of T cell receptor beta chains from one sample in a study of blood T cell repertoires in COVID-19. Sequencing was performed with immunoSEQ multiplex PCR; in TCRdb, only in-frame clones are kept and a portion is missing. The sample records 250,000 to 350,000 clones, around 85% being singletons. The sample consisted of PBMCs or T cells enriched from blood (not recorded which). These receptors originate from a woman aged 25 to 45 who had recovered from COVID-19. The CDR3 runs from the conserved cysteine through the conserved F or W. The order of the fields is clone size, D gene, CDR3 length, J gene, V gene, CDR3 DNA, CDR3 protein. The D gene is left open where the match is weak. Rows give clone size only sometimes, using once, few, many, or a class for an expanded clone.

>NA|TRBD1|15|TRBJ2-3|TRBV3-1/TRBV3-2
TGTGCCAGCAGCCAAGGGACAGGGTATACAGATACGCAGTATTTT
CASSQGTGYTDTQYF
>NA|TRBD2|15|TRBJ2-1|TRBV6-4
TGTGCCAGCAGTGTAGCGGGAGGCTCCTACAATGAGCAGTTCTTC
CASSVAGGSYNEQFF
>once|NA|15|TRBJ1-1|TRBV30
TGTGCCTGGAGTGCCATATCACTCCGGAACACTGAAGCTTTCTTT
CAWSAISLRNTEAFF
>NA|NA|12|TRBJ1-5|TRBV6-5
TGTGCCAGCGGGACTAGAAATCAGCCCCAGCATTTT
CASGTRNQPQHF
>NA|NA|12|TRBJ1-2|TRBV5-6
TGTGCCAGCAGCTTGGGGTTGAGGGGCTACACCTTC
CASSLGLRGYTF
>few|NA|13|TRBJ1-1|TRBV10-2
TGCGCCAGCAGTGAAGGTCATCAGGCTGGGGCTTTCTTT
CASSEGHQAGAFF
>NA|TRBD1|17|TRBJ1-1|TRBV15
TGTGCCACCAGCAGAGATCTGGCAGGGGGCTCGAACACTGAAGCTTTCTTT
CATSRDLAGGSNTEAFF
>NA|TRBD1|14|TRBJ1-3|TRBV7-9
TGTGCCAGCGGAGATTCAGGGGGATTTCAGACCATATATTTT
CASGDSGGFQTIYF
>NA|TRBD1|15|TRBJ1-1|TRBV7-9
TGTGCCAGCAGCTTCGACAGGGTGGCGAACACTGAAGCTTTCTTT
CASSFDRVANTEAFF
>NA|NA|18|TRBJ2-5|TRBV3-1/TRBV3-2
TGTGCCAGCAGCCAACCAACATCCCTCTTCGGCGGTAAAGAGACCCAGTACTTC
CASSQPTSLFGGKETQYF
>NA|TRBD1|15|TRBJ2-7|TRBV5-1
TGCGCCAGCAGATCAGAATACAGGGGTTCCTACGAGCAGTACTTC
CASRSEYRGSYEQYF
>once|TRBD2|19|TRBJ2-1|TRBV2
TGTGCCAGCACCGAAACGGGAGGGACTAGCGGGGGCCACTACAATGAGCAGTTCTTC
CASTETGGTSGGHYNEQFF
>NA|TRBD1|15|TRBJ1-4|TRBV28
TGTGCCAGCTTTGCAACAGGGGGCACCAATGAAAAACTGTTTTTT
CASFATGGTNEKLFF
>NA|NA|15|TRBJ2-2|TRBV27
TGTGCCAGCAGTTCCGAGCCCGGGGGTACCGGGGAGCTGTTTTTT
CASSSEPGGTGELFF
>NA|NA|15|TRBJ2-7|TRBV5-1
TGCGCCAGCAGCTTGGCACGGGGAGCGGGCTACGAGCAGTACTTC
CASSLARGAGYEQYF
>NA|NA|11|TRBJ1-1|TRBV30
TGTGCCTGGACAGGGGACACTGAAGCTTTCTTT
CAWTGDTEAFF
>once|NA|14|TRBJ1-1|TRBV11-2
TGTGCCAGCAGCTTAGGGGCCCCTATCACTGAAGCTTTCTTT
CASSLGAPITEAFF
>NA|TRBD1|13|TRBJ2-7|TRBV2
TGTGCCAGCAGTGGGGGGACAGGGGACGAGCAGTACTTC
CASSGGTGDEQYF
>NA|NA|12|TRBJ2-2|TRBV5-1
TGCGCCAGCAGCTTAGATACTGGGGAGCTGTTTTTT
CASSLDTGELFF
>few|NA|15|TRBJ2-2|TRBV7-2
TGTGCCAGCAGCCCCCGACAGTCCGACACCGGGGAGCTGTTTTTT
CASSPRQSDTGELFF
>NA|TRBD1|13|TRBJ2-1|TRBV11-3
TGTGCCAGCAGAGACGGACAGGTCAATGAGCAGTTCTTC
CASRDGQVNEQFF
>NA|TRBD1|16|TRBJ2-3|TRBV28
TGTGCCAGCAGTCTACAGGGGGCGTACAGGCCAGATACGCAGTATTTT
CASSLQGAYRPDTQYF
>NA|NA|14|TRBJ2-7|TRBV19
TGTGCCAGTAGGCTGGGACACCTCTCCTACGAGCAGTACTTC
CASRLGHLSYEQYF
>NA|NA|14|TRBJ2-5|TRBV6-5
TGTGCCAGCAGTCCAGGGCCTTTCCAAGAGACCCAGTACTTC
CASSPGPFQETQYF
>NA|NA|19|TRBJ1-2|TRBV4-1
TGCGCCAGCAGCCAAGAATTCCGGACCGCACAGGCGTTTCGGGATGGCTACACCTTC
CASSQEFRTAQAFRDGYTF
>NA|TRBD2|15|TRBJ2-2|TRBV5-8
TGTGCCAGCAGCTTGGAGCTAGCGGGGACCGGGGAGCTGTTTTTT
CASSLELAGTGELFF
>NA|NA|12|TRBJ1-5|TRBV30
TGTGCCTGGAGTGCCCTAACGGGGACCCAGCATTTT
CAWSALTGTQHF
>NA|NA|13|TRBJ1-5|TRBV6-1
TGTGCCAGCAGTGAAGTTCGGGTCTGGCCCCAGCATTTT
CASSEVRVWPQHF
>NA|NA|15|TRBJ1-1|TRBV4-1
TGCGCCAGCAGCCAAGATTCAGCAGGGAACACTGAAGCTTTCTTT
CASSQDSAGNTEAFF
>NA|NA|14|TRBJ1-1|TRBV3-1/TRBV3-2
TGTGCCAGCAGCCAGCGGAGTAGTGGGACTGAAGCTTTCTTT
CASSQRSSGTEAFF
>NA|NA|12|TRBJ1-5|TRBV2
TGTGCCAGCACGGGGGTTGATCAGCCCCAGCATTTT
CASTGVDQPQHF
>once|TRBD1|14|TRBJ2-7|TRBV2
TGTGCCAGCAGTGCCGGGACAGGGGGGTACGAGCAGTACTTC
CASSAGTGGYEQYF
>NA|TRBD1|16|TRBJ1-5|TRBV6-1
TGTGCCAGCAGTGAAAGGCCAGGGGGTTGGAATCAGCCCCAGCATTTT
CASSERPGGWNQPQHF
>NA|NA|13|TRBJ2-1|TRBV19
TGTGCCAGTAGTATTGGGGGCGGCAATGAGCAGTTCTTC
CASSIGGGNEQFF
>NA|NA|15|TRBJ1-5|TRBV2
TGTGCCAGCAGTGGGGAAGGGGATAGTAGCCAGCCCCAGCATTTT
CASSGEGDSSQPQHF
>NA|TRBD1|16|TRBJ2-2|TRBV2
TGTGCCAGCAGCTCACAGGGGGGCCCGAACACCGGGGAGCTGTTTTTT
CASSSQGGPNTGELFF
>NA|TRBD2|14|TRBJ2-7|TRBV14
TGTGCCAGCAGGCTAGCGGGGGGGACCTACGAGCAGTACTTC
CASRLAGGTYEQYF
>few|NA|16|TRBJ1-5|TRBV15
TGTGCCACCAGCAGCCCCCCTTTTGGGCCCAATCAGCCCCAGCATTTT
CATSSPPFGPNQPQHF
>NA|NA|12|TRBJ1-1|TRBV28
TGTGCCGGAAGACTGCAGAACACTGAAGCTTTCTTT
CAGRLQNTEAFF
>NA|NA|15|TRBJ2-2|TRBV28
TGTGCCAGCAGTTTATTGCGGGGGAACACCGGGGAGCTGTTTTTT
CASSLLRGNTGELFF
>NA|NA|13|TRBJ2-7|TRBV7-9
TGTGCCAGCAGCCACGCAGGGGATTACGAGCAGTACTTC
CASSHAGDYEQYF
>NA|NA|11|TRBJ1-2|TRBV30
TGTGCCTGGGAAGGGGGTCAGGGCTACACCTTC
CAWEGGQGYTF
>once|NA|14|TRBJ1-1|TRBV19
TGTGCCAGTAGTATCCCGCGCAGGGATACTGAAGCTTTCTTT
CASSIPRRDTEAFF
>NA|NA|16|TRBJ1-1|TRBV7-9
TGTGCCAGCAGCTTAGCGAGCGGGGGACCAACCACTGAAGCTTTCTTT
CASSLASGGPTTEAFF
>NA|TRBD2|17|TRBJ2-2|TRBV9
TGTGCCAGCAGCTCACATGGGCTAGCGGGAGTTCCCGGGGAGCTGTTTTTT
CASSSHGLAGVPGELFF
>NA|TRBD2|13|TRBJ2-3|TRBV28
TGTGCCAGCAGTTTTAGCGGGGGGAACACGCAGTATTTT
CASSFSGGNTQYF
>NA|NA|15|TRBJ1-4|TRBV3-1/TRBV3-2
TGTGCCAGCAGCCAGTCCGGGACACGGAATGAAAAACTGTTTTTT
CASSQSGTRNEKLFF
>NA|NA|16|TRBJ2-2|TRBV27
TGTGCCAGCAGTTTATCGATAAGGGGGACCCACGGGGAGCTGTTTTTT
CASSLSIRGTHGELFF
>NA|NA|15|TRBJ2-7|TRBV4-1
TGCGCCAGCAGCCACCTAGGGGGGGACTCCTACGAGCAGTACTTC
CASSHLGGDSYEQYF
>NA|NA|17|TRBJ2-3|TRBV9
TGTGCCAGCAGCGTAGAGTCATGGGGCAGGGGCACAGATACGCAGTATTTT
CASSVESWGRGTDTQYF
>NA|NA|13|TRBJ2-7|TRBV7-2
TGTGCCAGCAGCTTCCAGGTGGCCTACGAGCAGTACTTC
CASSFQVAYEQYF
>few|TRBD1|15|TRBJ1-4|TRBV15
TGTGCCACCAAAGCCCGGACAGGGTTCGGGGAAAAACTGTTTTTT
CATKARTGFGEKLFF
>NA|NA|16|TRBJ2-3|TRBV3-1/TRBV3-2
TGTGCCAGCAGCCAGATCCCGGGATCGAGCACAGATACGCAGTATTTT
CASSQIPGSSTDTQYF
>NA|TRBD1|15|TRBJ2-2|TRBV19
TGTGCCAGTAGTTTGACAGGGGAGGACACCGGGGAGCTGTTTTTT
CASSLTGEDTGELFF
>NA|TRBD1|14|TRBJ1-5|TRBV6-5
TGTGCCAGCAGGCGGACAGGGGGCGATCAGCCCCAGCATTTT
CASRRTGGDQPQHF
>NA|TRBD2|16|TRBJ2-7|TRBV4-1
TGCGCCAGCAGCCGAACTGTAGCGGGGGAGGCCTACGAGCAGTACTTC
CASSRTVAGEAYEQYF
>once|NA|15|TRBJ1-5|TRBV28
TGTGCCAGCAGTTTACTTCGGGGTTTGAATCAGCCCCAGCATTTT
CASSLLRGLNQPQHF
>NA|NA|15|TRBJ2-7|TRBV7-9
TGTGCCAGCAAGTTGTGGAACGGGGAATCCTACGAGCAGTACTTC
CASKLWNGESYEQYF
>NA|TRBD1|15|TRBJ1-4|TRBV9
TGTGCCAGCAGCGTAGGGAACAGGGGGGACGAAAAACTGTTTTTT
CASSVGNRGDEKLFF
>few|TRBD1|14|TRBJ1-1|TRBV19
TGTGCCACGGAAGCAGGGGGCGGGATGGCTGAAGCTTTCTTT
CATEAGGGMAEAFF